This T cell receptor beta chain was recovered during a study of T-cell reconstitution after alpha-beta-depleted transplantation in children. The authors prepared the TCRbeta library with unique molecular identifiers. TCRdb analysed the PCR reads with MiXCR anew, one entry per CDR3 protein. This table has 330,000 or so distinct CDR3 sequences, 6% to 10% appearing once. This clonotype was counted only a few times. Its antigen is as yet unknown. Deletions cut 6 bases from V and 4 bases from J, with 8 bases between. This CDR3 region has 12 residues. CDR1 is SGHRS, CDR2 YFSETQ, per germline. Regarding the study as a whole: Several hundred expanded graft clones reportedly were the source of alpha-beta T cells about two months after transplant. Fresh T-cell production supplied most of the T-cell counts and diversity seen one year after transplant.

The chain joins TRBV5-1 to TRBJ1-3; no definite D call. The sequences come from peripheral blood, collected 360 days after TCRalphabeta/CD19-depleted stem cell transplant. The sequence was obtained from a female patient between 2 and 15 years old who had a stem cell transplant for Fanconi anemia, so the T cells may come from the graft donor. CDR3 in DNA: TGCGCCAGCACCCTAGAAGGAAACACCATATATTTT. This codes for CASTLEGNTIYF.